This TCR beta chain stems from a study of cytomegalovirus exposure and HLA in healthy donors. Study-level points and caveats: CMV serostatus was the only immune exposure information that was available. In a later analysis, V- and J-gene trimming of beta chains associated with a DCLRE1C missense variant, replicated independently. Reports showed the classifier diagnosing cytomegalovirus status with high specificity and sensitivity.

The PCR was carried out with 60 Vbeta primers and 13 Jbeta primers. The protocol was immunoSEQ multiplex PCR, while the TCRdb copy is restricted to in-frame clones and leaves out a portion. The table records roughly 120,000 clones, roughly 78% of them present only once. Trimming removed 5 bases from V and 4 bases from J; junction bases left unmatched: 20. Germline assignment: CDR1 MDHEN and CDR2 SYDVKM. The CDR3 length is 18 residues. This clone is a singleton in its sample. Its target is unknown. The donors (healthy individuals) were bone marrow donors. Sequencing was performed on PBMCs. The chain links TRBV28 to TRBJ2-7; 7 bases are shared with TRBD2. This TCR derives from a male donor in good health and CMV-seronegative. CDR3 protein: CASSQRPAWRGNPYEQYF. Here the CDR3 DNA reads TGTGCCAGCAGTCAAAGGCCGGCGTGGCGGGGGAACCCTTACGAGCAGTACTTC.